One sample yielded the 28 T cell receptor beta chains listed below, sequenced in a study. TCRdb recomputed calls from the 5' RACE reads with MiXCR, one row per CDR3 protein. The table lists roughly 5,300 distinct CDR3 sequences, roughly 51% of them singletons. The sample comprised memory CD4+ T cells sorted from blood. The subset is: memory CD4+ T cells, CD4+CD45RO+CD25-. The source of these receptors is a female donor with breast cancer.

This chain connects TRBV5-4 to TRBJ2-1, with D perhaps being TRBD1 or TRBD2 (5 bases each). The V end lost 5 bases, the J end lost 0 bases, and 12 bases lay between the germline ends. Germline-derived CDR1 and CDR2 are SGHNT and YYREEE (reference sequence). The CDR3 sequence is 15 residues long. CDR3 bases: TGTGCCAGCAGTTCCTCAGGGAGCTCCTACAATGAGCAGTTCTTC. The encoded protein is CASSSSGSSYNEQFF.

This chain joins TRBV20-1 and TRBJ1-5; perhaps TRBD1 as D (5 bases). Trimming removed 3 bases at V and 5 bases at J, with 14 bases between. Per the germline V gene, CDR1 is DFQATT and CDR2 is SNEGSKA (reference sequence). The CDR3 contains 14 residues. Here the CDR3 reads CSARPSGPDQPQHF. CDR3 coding DNA: TGCAGTGCTAGGCCTTCGGGGCCCGATCAGCCCCAGCATTTT.

CDR3 protein: CASSRYRDTDLNEQFF. The CDR3 DNA follows: TGTGCCAGCAGTCGTTACCGGGACACGGACTTGAATGAGCAGTTCTTC. The V gene is TRBV12-3 or TRBV12-4, the J gene TRBJ2-1, with a weak D call TRBD1 (6 bases). The CDR3 length is 16 residues. The V end was cut by 5 bases, the J end by 7 bases, with 21 bases between.

This sequence joins TRBV12-3 or TRBV12-4 and TRBJ2-5; D ambiguous. The ends were cut back, 5 bases at V and 5 bases at J, with 9 bases in the middle. This CDR3 comprises 12 residues. The CDR3, as DNA: TGTGCCAGCAGTCTAAACTTGGAGACCCAGTACTTC. Translation: CASSLNLETQYF.

A few counts support this clonotype. The V and J genes are TRBV11-3 and TRBJ2-7, with TRBD2 matching over 9 bases. V lost 3 bases, J lost 3 bases, and 3 bases stayed unmatched. Germline V CDR1 and CDR2: SGHNT, YENEEA. The CDR3 consists of 14 residues. For the CDR3, the DNA is TGTGCCAGCAGCTTCAGGACTAGCGTCTACGAGCAGTACTTC. Its protein product is CASSFRTSVYEQYF. The complete variable domain, with remaining parts taken from reference TRBV11-3 and TRBJ2-7, reads EAGVVQSPRYKIIEKKQPVAFWCNPISGHNTLYWYLQNLGQGPELLIRYENEEAVDDSQLPKDRFSAERLKGVDSTLKIQPAELGDSAVYLCASSFRTSVYEQYFGPGTRLTVT.

This clonotype has a handful of counts. Written as DNA, the CDR3 is TGCAGTGCTAGGGCTTTAGCGGGGGGTGCCTATGAGCAGTTCTTC. Protein: CSARALAGGAYEQFF. This chain links TRBV20-1 with TRBJ2-1; 10 nucleotides line up with TRBD2. The germline V gene encodes CDR1 DFQATT and CDR2 SNEGSKA (reference sequence). J was trimmed by 8 bases and V by 3 bases; bases with no gene match: 10. The CDR3 runs to 15 residues.

The V gene is TRBV12-3 or TRBV12-4, the J gene TRBJ2-4; D is ambiguous. The CDR3 loop spans 13 amino acids. Deletions cut 0 bases from V and 6 bases from J, with 6 bases between. The CDR3 coding sequence is TGTGCCAGCAGTTTAGCAGGGATAAACATTCAGTACTTC. Encoded protein: CASSLAGINIQYF.

The chain recombines TRBV6-1 with TRBJ1-2; D unresolved. Germline V gives CDR1 MNHNS, CDR2 SASEGT. CDR3 size: 13 residues. V lost 6 bases and J 6 bases, leaving 14 bases between the germline ends. The CDR3 sequence is CASRTLGANGYTF. In DNA form, the CDR3 reads TGTGCCAGCAGAACACTGGGCGCGAATGGCTACACCTTC.

The CDR3 region is CASSLAGTGGETQYF. The DNA for the CDR3 is TGCGCCAGCAGCTTGGCCGGGACAGGGGGGGAGACCCAGTACTTC. The chain has TRBV5-1 and TRBJ2-5, with 11 bases matching TRBD1. This CDR3 region has 15 residues. Germline lookup yields CDR1 SGHRS and CDR2 YFSETQ. After removal of 0 bases from V and 5 bases from J, the junction contained 3 bases not matched to a gene.

The CDR3 protein is CASSPRVKDTQYF. The CDR3 region has the DNA TGTGCCAGCAGCCCAAGGGTGAAAGATACGCAGTATTTT. This chain uses TRBV4-2 with TRBJ2-3; D uncertain. Germline CDR1 is LGHNA and CDR2 is YNFKEQ. The CDR3 totals 13 residues. V was trimmed by 4 bases and J by 5 bases, leaving 10 bases between them.

J is TRBJ2-5 and V is TRBV30; TRBD1 is a possible D gene (5 bases). Deletions cut 3 bases from V and 5 bases from J, with 13 bases between. The germline CDR1 and CDR2 sequences are GTSNPN and SVGIG (reference sequence). The CDR3 is 13 residues long. The CDR3 reads CAWRMQGVETQYF. Written as DNA, the CDR3 is TGTGCCTGGAGGATGCAGGGTGTCGAGACCCAGTACTTC.

CDR3 in amino acids: CASSQESGSNTGELFF. In DNA, the CDR3 is TGTGCCAGCAGCCAAGAGTCGGGGTCGAACACCGGGGAGCTGTTTTTT. The J gene is TRBJ2-2, the V gene TRBV4-2, with a tentative D call TRBD2 (5 bases). Germline CDR1 reads LGHNA; CDR2 reads YNFKEQ. The CDR3 has 16 amino acids. The V end was cut by 0 bases, the J end by 0 bases, with 8 bases between.

The chain employs TRBV5-1 and TRBJ2-3, with D possibly matching TRBD1 (6 bases). This CDR3 has 14 residues. V gave up 1 base and J gave up 2 bases, with 8 bases separating them. Germline CDR1 is SGHRS and CDR2 is YFSETQ. CDR3 DNA sequence: TGCGCCAGCAGCTTGACAGGGAACACAGATACGCAGTATTTT. It is translated as CASSLTGNTDTQYF.

This clonotype is labeled medium-sized. The chain links TRBV9 to TRBJ1-2; D ambiguous. The V end was cut by 8 bases, the J end by 2 bases, with 13 bases between. CDR3 length: 13 amino acids. Per the germline V gene, CDR1 is SGDLS and CDR2 is YYNGEE. This chain's CDR3 is CASGRDENYGYTF. DNA of the CDR3: TGTGCCAGTGGGAGGGATGAGAACTATGGCTACACCTTC. The full variable domain, in which reference TRBV9 and TRBJ1-2 provide the parts outside the CDR3, is DSGVTQTPKHLITATGQRVTLRCSPRSGDLSVYWYQQSLDQGLQFLIQYYNGEERAKGNILERFSAQQFPDLHSELNLSSLELGDSALYFCASGRDENYGYTFGSGTRLTVV.

As regards this clonotype: The junction differs from germline at one of its ends, possibly a read error. The J gene is TRBJ1-2, the V gene TRBV5-6; TRBD1 aligns across 9 bases. Germline CDR1 SGHDT, CDR2 YYEEEE. This CDR3 is 14 amino acids long. The CDR3 nucleotides are TGTGCCAACAGCTTACGGACAGGGGACTATGGCTACACCTTC. It yields the protein CANSLRTGDYGYTF.

On this clonotype itself: Sequence at one end of the junction differs from germline and may be a read error. The V call is TRBV27, the J call TRBJ2-7; D is unclear. This CDR3 is 14 amino acids long. Germline assignment: CDR1 MNHEY and CDR2 SMNVEV (reference sequence). The CDR3 sequence: CASSPVGTFYKQYF. The CDR3 DNA reads TGTGCCAGCAGTCCCGTGGGTACCTTCTACAAGCAGTACTTC.

The chain has TRBV12-3 or TRBV12-4 and TRBJ1-2; perhaps TRBD1 as D (6 bases). V lost 5 bases, J lost 6 bases, and 10 bases lay in between. The CDR3 is 12 residues long. The chain's CDR3 is CASSRGADGYTF. For the CDR3, the DNA is TGTGCCAGCAGTCGGGGGGCGGATGGCTACACCTTC.

The chain links TRBV25-1 to TRBJ2-1; TRBD1 matches 7 bases. The length of the CDR3 is 15 residues. J gave up 10 bases and V 0 bases, and 9 bases lay outside the gene matches. CDR1 is MGHDK and CDR2 is SYGVNS in the germline V gene. The CDR3 region has the DNA TGTGCCAGCAGTGAATATTCGACAGGGCGTTGGGAGCAGTTCTTC. Translated, it gives CASSEYSTGRWEQFF.

This clonotype was detected only a few times. The V call is TRBV6-1, the J call TRBJ2-5; no reliable D call. Germline-derived CDR1 and CDR2 are MNHNS and SASEGT. The germline V and J ends were trimmed by 4 bases and 7 bases, with 13 bases remaining between them. There are 13 residues in the CDR3. CDR3 nucleotide sequence: TGTGCCAGCAGTGTTTCATACTCTGGGACCCAGTACTTC. The encoded protein is CASSVSYSGTQYF.

The gene calls are TRBV18 and TRBJ1-4; D unclear. The CDR3 has 17 amino acids. Germline loops: CDR1 KGHSH, CDR2 LQKENI. The V and J ends lost 4 bases and 5 bases respectively, with 20 bases between them. CDR3 loop: CASSLNTNTRGNEKLFF. CDR3 nucleotide sequence: TGTGCCAGCTCACTTAATACCAACACCCGGGGAAATGAAAAACTGTTTTTT.

This clonotype showed up just once. The V and J genes are TRBV3-1 and TRBJ1-1; a weak D match, TRBD1 (6 bases). This CDR3 contains 15 residues. Trimming left V 5 bases short and J 4 bases short, with 17 bases between. Germline values: CDR1 LGHDT, CDR2 YNNKEL (reference sequence). This CDR3 is CASSEYRDRGTEAFF. The CDR3 coding sequence is TGTGCCAGCAGCGAGTACAGGGATCGCGGCACTGAAGCTTTCTTT.

J is TRBJ1-3 and V is TRBV6-1; D perhaps matches TRBD1 (5 bases). V was pared by 0 bases and J by 0 bases, with 9 bases between. The CDR3 extends over 16 amino acids. CDR1 and CDR2 from the germline V gene are MNHNS and SASEGT. The CDR3 region is CASSEAGLLSGNTIYF. The CDR3 nucleotides read TGTGCCAGCAGTGAAGCGGGACTCCTCTCTGGAAACACCATATATTTT.

This chain links TRBV20-1 with TRBJ2-1, with 12 nucleotides matching TRBD2. The CDR3 length is 14 residues. The trim removed 1 base at V and 7 bases at J, leaving 2 bases unmatched. CDR1 and CDR2 (germline): DFQATT, SNEGSKA (reference sequence). DNA for the CDR3: TGCAGTGCTAGAGCGACTAGCGGGAGTAATGAGCAGTTCTTC. As protein: CSARATSGSNEQFF.

This chain uses TRBV20-1 with TRBJ2-1; D may be TRBD1 or TRBD2 (5 bases each). From germline, CDR1 is DFQATT and CDR2 SNEGSKA (reference sequence). This CDR3 is built from 16 residues. Trimming stripped 0 bases from V and 9 bases from J, with 21 bases between. The CDR3 DNA reads as TGCAGTGCTAGAGATCACGACGGGGCAGCGAACACTGAGCAGTTCTTC. It yields the protein CSARDHDGAANTEQFF.

V is TRBV20-1 and J is TRBJ2-3, with D unresolved. The CDR3 spans 12 residues. The ends were cut back, 6 bases at V and 7 bases at J, with 14 bases in the middle. CDR1 and CDR2 from the germline V gene are DFQATT and SNEGSKA (reference sequence). CDR3 coding DNA: TGCAGTGCCAGACCTTCCCTACATACGCAGTATTTT. Translated: CSARPSLHTQYF.

Only a few counts were recorded for this clonotype. The chain couples TRBV10-3 to TRBJ2-7, with TRBD1 matching 10 bases. Germline V lookup: CDR1 ENHRY, CDR2 SYGVKD. V lost 10 bases to trimming and J lost 2 bases; unmatched junction nucleotides: 8. The CDR3 runs 14 residues. CDR3 sequence reads: CATLAGTGAYEQYF. The CDR3 DNA reads TGTGCCACATTAGCCGGGACAGGGGCCTACGAGCAGTACTTC.

A single count supports this clonotype. The rearrangement joins TRBV3-1 to TRBJ2-7; 13 bases map to TRBD2. The CDR3 loop spans 14 amino acids. The trim removed 4 bases at V and 4 bases at J, leaving 1 base unmatched. Germline CDR1 LGHDT, CDR2 YNNKEL (reference sequence). CDR3 in DNA: TGTGCCAGCAGCCGACTAGCGGGAGGTTACGAGCAGTACTTC. Residues: CASSRLAGGYEQYF.

A word on this clonotype: Here the CDR3 omits its conserved ending phenylalanine or tryptophan, so a read error is the likely source. The chain has TRBV29-1 and TRBJ2-5; D possibly corresponds to TRBD2 (6 bases). Deletions cut 3 bases from V and 3 bases from J, with 14 bases between. From germline, CDR1 is SQVTM and CDR2 ANQGSEA. This CDR3 is built from 14 residues. CDR3 sequence (DNA): TGCAGCGTTGAGCGGGGTAGCGCCAAAGAGACCCAGTACGTC. It encodes CSVERGSAKETQYV.